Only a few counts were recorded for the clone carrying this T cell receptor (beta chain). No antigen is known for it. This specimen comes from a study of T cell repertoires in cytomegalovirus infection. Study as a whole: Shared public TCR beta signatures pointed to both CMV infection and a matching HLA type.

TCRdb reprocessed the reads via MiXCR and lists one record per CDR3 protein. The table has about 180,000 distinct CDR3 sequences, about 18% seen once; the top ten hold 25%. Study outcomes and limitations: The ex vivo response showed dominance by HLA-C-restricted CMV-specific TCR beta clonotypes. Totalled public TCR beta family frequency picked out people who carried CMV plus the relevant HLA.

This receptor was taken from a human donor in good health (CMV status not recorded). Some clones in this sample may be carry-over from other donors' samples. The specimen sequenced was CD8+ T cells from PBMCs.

The DNA for the CDR3 is TGTGCCGGCCGGGGGACAGAGAAGAGGGAGCAGTACTTC. Translation gives CAGRGTEKREQYF. The V call is TRBV2, the J call TRBJ2-7; TRBD1 might be the D (7 bases). The germline CDR1 and CDR2 sequences are SNHLY and FYNNEI. The CDR3 is made up of 13 amino acids. Trimming took off 11 bases at V and 7 bases at J, with 21 bases between the two ends.